The TCR beta chain under discussion was sequenced for a study of blood T cell repertoires in COVID-19. This table comes from immunoSEQ multiplex PCR, and its TCRdb copy is limited to in-frame clones, with some not included. The sample includes over 60,000 clones, just under 80% of them seen just once. In its sample, this clone was seen a few times. Trimming removed 0 bases from V and 3 bases from J, with 9 bases in between. Germline V gives CDR1 GTSNPN, CDR2 SVGIG (reference sequence). The CDR3 runs 15 residues. The chain carries TRBV30 and TRBJ2-6; no clear D gene. The specimen was peripheral blood. The TCR was taken from a human donor in a cohort sampled during active COVID-19. The CDR3 reads CAWSVYGRGANVLTF. CDR3 DNA: TGTGCCTGGAGTGTATACGGTCGTGGGGCCAACGTCCTGACTTTC.